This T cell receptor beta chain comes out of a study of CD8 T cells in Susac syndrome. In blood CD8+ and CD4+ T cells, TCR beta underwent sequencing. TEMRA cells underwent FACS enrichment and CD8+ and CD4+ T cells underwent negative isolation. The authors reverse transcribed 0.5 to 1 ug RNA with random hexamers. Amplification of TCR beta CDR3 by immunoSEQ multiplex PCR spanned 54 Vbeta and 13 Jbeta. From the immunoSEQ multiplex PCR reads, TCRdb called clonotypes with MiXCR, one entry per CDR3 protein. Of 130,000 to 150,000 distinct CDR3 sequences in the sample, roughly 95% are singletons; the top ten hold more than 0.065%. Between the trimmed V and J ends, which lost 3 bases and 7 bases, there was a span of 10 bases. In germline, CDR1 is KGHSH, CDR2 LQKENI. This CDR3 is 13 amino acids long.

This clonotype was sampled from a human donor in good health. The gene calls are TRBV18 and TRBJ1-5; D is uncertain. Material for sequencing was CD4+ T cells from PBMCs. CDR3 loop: CASSPGNKQPQHF. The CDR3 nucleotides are TGTGCCAGCTCACCCGGGAACAAACAGCCCCAGCATTTT.